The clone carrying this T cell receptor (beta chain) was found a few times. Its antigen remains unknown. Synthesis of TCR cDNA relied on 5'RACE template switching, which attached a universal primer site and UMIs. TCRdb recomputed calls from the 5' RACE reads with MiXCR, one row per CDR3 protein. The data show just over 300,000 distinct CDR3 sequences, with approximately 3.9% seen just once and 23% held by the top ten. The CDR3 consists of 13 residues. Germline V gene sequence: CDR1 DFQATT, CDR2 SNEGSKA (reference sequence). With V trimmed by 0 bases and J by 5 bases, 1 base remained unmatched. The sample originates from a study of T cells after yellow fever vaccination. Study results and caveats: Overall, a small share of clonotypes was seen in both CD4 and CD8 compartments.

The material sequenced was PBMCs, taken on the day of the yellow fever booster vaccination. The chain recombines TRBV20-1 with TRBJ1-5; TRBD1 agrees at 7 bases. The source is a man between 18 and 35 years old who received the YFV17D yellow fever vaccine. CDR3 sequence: CSARDTGDQPQHF. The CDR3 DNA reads TGCAGTGCTAGAGACACAGGGGATCAGCCCCAGCATTTT.